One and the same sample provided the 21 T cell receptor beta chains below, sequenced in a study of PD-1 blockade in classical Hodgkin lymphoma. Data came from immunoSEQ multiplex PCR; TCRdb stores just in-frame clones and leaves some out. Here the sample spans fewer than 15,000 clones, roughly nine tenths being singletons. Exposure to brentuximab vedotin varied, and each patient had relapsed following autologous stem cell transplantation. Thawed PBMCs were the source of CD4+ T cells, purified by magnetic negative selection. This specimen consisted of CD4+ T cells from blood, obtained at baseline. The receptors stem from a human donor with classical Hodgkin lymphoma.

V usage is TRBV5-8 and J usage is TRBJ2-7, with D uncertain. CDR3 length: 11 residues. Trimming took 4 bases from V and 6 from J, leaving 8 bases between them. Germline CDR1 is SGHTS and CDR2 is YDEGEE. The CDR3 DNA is TGTGCCAGCAGCCCTTACTCCGAGCAGTACTTC. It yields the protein CASSPYSEQYF.

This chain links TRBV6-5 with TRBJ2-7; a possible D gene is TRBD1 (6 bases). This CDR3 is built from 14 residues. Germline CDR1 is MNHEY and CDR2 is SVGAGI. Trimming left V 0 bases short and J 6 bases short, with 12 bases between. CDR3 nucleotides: TGTGCCAGCAGTTACTCCGCCGGGACACCCGAGCAGTACTTC. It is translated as CASSYSAGTPEQYF.

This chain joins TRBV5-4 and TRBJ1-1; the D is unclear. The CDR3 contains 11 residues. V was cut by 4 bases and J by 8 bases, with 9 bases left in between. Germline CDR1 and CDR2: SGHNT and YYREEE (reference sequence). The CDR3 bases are TGTGCCAGCAGCACCGAAGGCGAAGCTTTCTTT. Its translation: CASSTEGEAFF.

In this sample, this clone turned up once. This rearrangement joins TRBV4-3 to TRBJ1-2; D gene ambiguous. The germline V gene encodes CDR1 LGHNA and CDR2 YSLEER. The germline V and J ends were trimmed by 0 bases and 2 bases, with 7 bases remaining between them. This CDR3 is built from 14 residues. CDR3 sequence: CASSQETRNYGYTF. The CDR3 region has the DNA TGCGCCAGCAGCCAAGAAACGAGGAACTATGGCTACACCTTC.

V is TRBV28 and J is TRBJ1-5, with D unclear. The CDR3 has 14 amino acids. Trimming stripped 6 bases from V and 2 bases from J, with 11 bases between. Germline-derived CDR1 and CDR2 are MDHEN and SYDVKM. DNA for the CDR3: TGTGCCAGCAGCGAGGAATTGCGCAATCAGCCCCAGCATTTT. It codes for CASSEELRNQPQHF. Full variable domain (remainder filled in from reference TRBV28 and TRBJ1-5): DVKVTQSSRYLVKRTGEKVFLECVQDMDHENMFWYRQDPGLGLRLIYFSYDVKMKEKGDIPEGYSVSREKKERFSLILESASTNQTSMYLCASSEELRNQPQHFGDGTRLSIL.

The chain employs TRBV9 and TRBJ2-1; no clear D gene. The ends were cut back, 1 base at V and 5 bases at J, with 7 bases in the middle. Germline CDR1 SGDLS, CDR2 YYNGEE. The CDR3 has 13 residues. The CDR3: CASSVQDDNEQFF. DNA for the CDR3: TGTGCCAGCAGCGTACAGGATGACAATGAGCAGTTCTTC. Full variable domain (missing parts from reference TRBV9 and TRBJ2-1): DSGVTQTPKHLITATGQRVTLRCSPRSGDLSVYWYQQSLDQGLQFLIQYYNGEERAKGNILERFSAQQFPDLHSELNLSSLELGDSALYFCASSVQDDNEQFFGPGTRLTVL.

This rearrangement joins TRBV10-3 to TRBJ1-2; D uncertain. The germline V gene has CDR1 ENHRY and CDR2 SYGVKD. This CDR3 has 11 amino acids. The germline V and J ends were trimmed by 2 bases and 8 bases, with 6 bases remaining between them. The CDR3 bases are TGTGCCATCAGTGAGCAGTGGGGCTACACCTTC. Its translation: CAISEQWGYTF.

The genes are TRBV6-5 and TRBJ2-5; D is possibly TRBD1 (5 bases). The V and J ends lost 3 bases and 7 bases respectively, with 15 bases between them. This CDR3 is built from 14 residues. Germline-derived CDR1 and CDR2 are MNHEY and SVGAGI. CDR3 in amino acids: CASSYTDPQGTQYF. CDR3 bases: TGTGCCAGCAGTTATACGGATCCGCAGGGGACCCAGTACTTC.

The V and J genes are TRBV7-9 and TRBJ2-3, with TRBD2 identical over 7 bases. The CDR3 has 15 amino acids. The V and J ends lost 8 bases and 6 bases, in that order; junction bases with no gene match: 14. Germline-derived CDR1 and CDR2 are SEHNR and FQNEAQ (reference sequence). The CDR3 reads CASLGDYKIADTQYF. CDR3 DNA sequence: TGTGCCAGCCTAGGGGACTATAAAATAGCCGATACGCAGTATTTT. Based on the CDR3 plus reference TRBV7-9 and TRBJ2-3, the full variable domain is DTGVSQNPRHKITKRGQNVTFRCDPISEHNRLYWYRQTLGQGPEFLTYFQNEAQLEKSRLLSDRFSAERPKGSFSTLEIQRTEQGDSAMYLCASLGDYKIADTQYFGPGTRLTVL.

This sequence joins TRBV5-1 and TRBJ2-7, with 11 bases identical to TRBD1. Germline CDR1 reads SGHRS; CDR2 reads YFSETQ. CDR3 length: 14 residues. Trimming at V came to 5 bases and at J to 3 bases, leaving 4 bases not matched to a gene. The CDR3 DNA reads TGCGCCAGCAGTCCGGACAGGGGGCTCTACGAGCAGTACTTC. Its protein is CASSPDRGLYEQYF.

Here the CDR3 reads CASRGPSAYEQYF. The CDR3 DNA reads TGTGCCAGCAGGGGTCCCAGCGCCTACGAGCAGTACTTC. The genes are TRBV6-6 and TRBJ2-7; no reliable D call. V lost 6 bases and J 2 bases, leaving 11 bases between the germline ends. The germline V gene has CDR1 MNHNY and CDR2 SVGAGI (reference sequence). The CDR3 runs to 13 residues.

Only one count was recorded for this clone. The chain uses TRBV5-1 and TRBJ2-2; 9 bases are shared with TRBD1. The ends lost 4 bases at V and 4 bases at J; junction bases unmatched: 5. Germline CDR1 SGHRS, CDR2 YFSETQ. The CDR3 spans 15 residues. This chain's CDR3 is CASSETGGSTGELFF. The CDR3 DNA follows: TGCGCCAGCAGCGAGACAGGGGGGTCCACCGGGGAGCTGTTTTTT.

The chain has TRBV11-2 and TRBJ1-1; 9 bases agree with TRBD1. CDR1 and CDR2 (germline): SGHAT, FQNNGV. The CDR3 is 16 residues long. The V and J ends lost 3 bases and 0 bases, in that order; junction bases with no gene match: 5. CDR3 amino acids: CASSLPWDRVNTEAFF. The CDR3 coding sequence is TGTGCCAGCAGCTTGCCGTGGGACAGGGTGAACACTGAAGCTTTCTTT.

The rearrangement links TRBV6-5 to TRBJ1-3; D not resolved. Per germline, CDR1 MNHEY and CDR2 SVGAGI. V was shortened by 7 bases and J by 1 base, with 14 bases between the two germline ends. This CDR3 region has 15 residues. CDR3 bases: TGTGCCAGCATAGAATCTTCGGGTTCTGGAAACACCATATATTTT. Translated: CASIESSGSGNTIYF.

The CDR3, as DNA: TGCAGCGCCGCCGGCTTAGGCAATGAGCAGTTCTTC. Its translation is CSAAGLGNEQFF. The chain combines TRBV29-1 with TRBJ2-1; no clear D. V lost 7 bases, J lost 6 bases, and 13 bases lay in between. Germline values: CDR1 SQVTM, CDR2 ANQGSEA. The CDR3 is 12 amino acids.

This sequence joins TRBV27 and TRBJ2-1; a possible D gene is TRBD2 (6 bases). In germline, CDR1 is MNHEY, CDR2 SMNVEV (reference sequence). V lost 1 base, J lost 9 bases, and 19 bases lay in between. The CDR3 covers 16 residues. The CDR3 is CASSLLTGDFSGEQFF. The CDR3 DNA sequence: TGTGCCAGCAGTTTATTGACGGGAGATTTTAGTGGTGAGCAGTTCTTC.

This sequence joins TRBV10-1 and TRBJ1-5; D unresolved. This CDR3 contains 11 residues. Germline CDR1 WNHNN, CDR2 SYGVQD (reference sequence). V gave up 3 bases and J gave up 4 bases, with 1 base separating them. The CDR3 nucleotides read TGCGCCAGCAGTGATAATCAGCCCCAGCATTTT. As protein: CASSDNQPQHF.

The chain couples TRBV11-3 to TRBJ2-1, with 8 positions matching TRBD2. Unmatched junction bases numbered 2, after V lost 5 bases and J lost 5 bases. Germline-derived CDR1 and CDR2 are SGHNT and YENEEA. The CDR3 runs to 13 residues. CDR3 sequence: CASSGLAHNEQFF. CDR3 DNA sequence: TGTGCCAGCAGCGGACTAGCTCACAATGAGCAGTTCTTC. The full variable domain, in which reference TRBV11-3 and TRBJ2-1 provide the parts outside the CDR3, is EAGVVQSPRYKIIEKKQPVAFWCNPISGHNTLYWYLQNLGQGPELLIRYENEEAVDDSQLPKDRFSAERLKGVDSTLKIQPAELGDSAVYLCASSGLAHNEQFFGPGTRLTVL.

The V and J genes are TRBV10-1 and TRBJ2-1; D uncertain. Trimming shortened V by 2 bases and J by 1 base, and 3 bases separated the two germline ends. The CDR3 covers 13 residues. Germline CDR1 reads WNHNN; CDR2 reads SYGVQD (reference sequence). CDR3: CASSEQSYNEQFF. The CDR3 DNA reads TGCGCCAGCAGTGAGCAGTCCTACAATGAGCAGTTCTTC.

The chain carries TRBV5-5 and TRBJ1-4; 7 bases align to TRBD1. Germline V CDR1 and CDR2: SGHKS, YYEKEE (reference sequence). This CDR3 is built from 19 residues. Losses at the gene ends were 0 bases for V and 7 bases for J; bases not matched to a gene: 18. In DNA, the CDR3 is TGTGCCAGCAGCTTGGCTCCGGCCGGGACAGAAGGGTTTGGTGAAAAACTGTTTTTT. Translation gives CASSLAPAGTEGFGEKLFF.

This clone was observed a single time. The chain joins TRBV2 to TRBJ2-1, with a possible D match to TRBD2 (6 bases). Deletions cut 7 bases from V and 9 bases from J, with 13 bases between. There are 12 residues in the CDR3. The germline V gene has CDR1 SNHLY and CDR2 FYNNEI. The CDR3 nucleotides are TGTGCCAGCAAAGCGGAGGGTCCTGAGCAGTTCTTC. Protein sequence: CASKAEGPEQFF.